This passage covers 24 T cell receptor beta chains from one sample sequenced in a study of blood T cell repertoires in COVID-19 (dated by TCRdb to the early 2020s). Libraries came from the immunoSEQ multiplex PCR assay. The table was pulled from immuneACCESS by TCRdb, which kept in-frame rearrangements only. Such tables lose some clones; where checked, under half of the loss comes from unresolved V genes, and the rest has no known cause. Across this sample there are a few hundred thousand clones, with around 85% seen only once. The ten largest clones add up to roughly 2.2% of the sample. The sequenced sample consisted of PBMCs or T cells enriched from blood (not recorded which). The receptors stem from a man younger than 45 who had recovered from COVID-19.

The chain uses TRBV14 and TRBJ1-5; no firm D call. Trimming removed 1 base from V and 7 bases from J, with 8 bases in between. The germline CDR1 and CDR2 sequences are SGHDN and FVKESK. This CDR3 is 13 amino acids long. CDR3 residues: CASSQGVEQPQHF. Written as DNA, the CDR3 is TGTGCCAGCAGCCAAGGGGTGGAGCAGCCCCAGCATTTT.

V and J are TRBV3-1 (or the pseudogene TRBV3-2) and TRBJ2-1; 10 bases are shared with TRBD1. Trimming removed 1 base from V and 8 bases from J; junction bases left unmatched: 8. Germline V gives CDR1 LGHDT, CDR2 YNNKEL (reference sequence). The CDR3 is made up of 16 amino acids. CDR3: CASSQGAGQGLHEQFF. The CDR3 region has the DNA TGTGCCAGCAGCCAAGGGGCGGGACAGGGGTTACATGAGCAGTTCTTC.

In nucleotides, the CDR3 is TGTGCCAGCAGTTTATCCAGGGGACGGTCCTACGAGCAGTACTTC. Protein product: CASSLSRGRSYEQYF. V and J are TRBV27 and TRBJ2-7; tentatively, D is TRBD1 (6 bases). Between the trimmed V and J ends, which lost 0 bases and 1 base, there was a span of 10 bases. The CDR3 is 15 amino acids. Looked up from germline, CDR1 is MNHEY and CDR2 is SMNVEV (reference sequence).

V gene TRBV3-1 (or the pseudogene TRBV3-2) combines with J gene TRBJ2-7; TRBD2 matches 7 bases. This CDR3 has 15 residues. J was trimmed by 1 base and V by 0 bases; bases with no gene match: 3. The germline CDR1 and CDR2 sequences are LGHDT and YNNKEL (reference sequence). Written as DNA, the CDR3 is TGTGCCAGCAGCCAAGAGGTGCGGGGGTCCTACGAGCAGTACTTC. Its protein is CASSQEVRGSYEQYF.

This clone was observed a handful of times. This chain joins TRBV5-4 and TRBJ2-5; 8 bases are shared with TRBD2. The CDR3 sequence is 14 residues long. Looked up from germline, CDR1 is SGHNT and CDR2 is YYREEE (reference sequence). With V trimmed by 0 bases and J by 3 bases, 1 base remained unmatched. CDR3 sequence (DNA): TGTGCCAGCAGCTTGGGAGCGGGGGAAGAGACCCAGTACTTC. It codes for CASSLGAGEETQYF.

J is TRBJ1-1 and V is TRBV7-9; D is unresolved. V lost 3 bases, J lost 3 bases, and 14 bases lay in between. The CDR3 contains 15 residues. Germline V gene lookup returns CDR1 SEHNR and CDR2 FQNEAQ (reference sequence). CDR3 protein: CASSFFPNRDTEAFF. In nucleotides, the CDR3 is TGTGCCAGCAGCTTTTTCCCGAATCGGGACACTGAAGCTTTCTTT.

The V and J genes are TRBV7-9 and TRBJ2-7; perhaps TRBD1 as D (6 bases). This CDR3 is built from 13 residues. V lost 1 base and J 5 bases, leaving 9 bases between the germline ends. Germline V gene lookup returns CDR1 SEHNR and CDR2 FQNEAQ (reference sequence). The CDR3 loop is CASSLEGGNEQYF. CDR3 in DNA: TGTGCCAGCAGCTTAGAAGGGGGAAACGAGCAGTACTTC.

This chain links TRBV7-8 with TRBJ2-7; 7 bases align to TRBD1. The CDR3 has 14 residues. J lost 3 bases, V lost 5 bases, and 7 bases had no gene match. Germline V gene lookup returns CDR1 SGHVS and CDR2 FQNEAQ. The CDR3 is CASSLGTEVYEQYF. The DNA for the CDR3 is TGTGCCAGCAGCCTCGGGACAGAAGTCTACGAGCAGTACTTC.

The table lists this clone with a count of one. The rearrangement uses TRBV7-9 and TRBJ1-2; the D gene is possibly TRBD1 (6 bases). V was cut by 3 bases and J by 7 bases, with 12 bases left in between. Germline CDR1 and CDR2: SEHNR and FQNEAQ (reference sequence). The CDR3 is 13 residues long. The CDR3 sequence: CASSFAGASGYTF. DNA for the CDR3: TGTGCCAGCAGCTTCGCGGGGGCGTCTGGCTACACCTTC.

This clone has only a few counts. The chain uses TRBV2 and TRBJ1-2, with D tentatively TRBD1 (6 bases). CDR3 size: 13 residues. Germline-derived CDR1 and CDR2 are SNHLY and FYNNEI. V was trimmed by 8 bases and J by 1 base, leaving 11 bases between them. CDR3 sequence reads: CASLPDSNYGYTF. CDR3 sequence (DNA): TGTGCCAGCCTTCCGGACAGTAACTATGGCTACACCTTC.

This chain uses TRBV9 with TRBJ2-3, with 7 bases identical to TRBD1. Per the germline V gene, CDR1 is SGDLS and CDR2 is YYNGEE. The trim removed 4 bases at V and 2 bases at J, leaving 16 bases unmatched. The CDR3 is 18 amino acids. The DNA for the CDR3 is TGTGCCAGCAGCCCTATCGTGGGGGACAGACTAAACACAGATACGCAGTATTTT. This codes for CASSPIVGDRLNTDTQYF.

This clone occurred a few times. The chain recombines TRBV7-8 with TRBJ1-1; a possible D gene is TRBD1 (6 bases). From germline, CDR1 is SGHVS and CDR2 FQNEAQ. The CDR3 is made up of 15 amino acids. V lost 5 bases, J lost 6 bases, and 19 bases lay in between. CDR3 loop: CASSPRGGQSSEAFF. CDR3 DNA sequence: TGTGCCAGCAGCCCACGTGGGGGCCAGAGCTCTGAAGCTTTCTTT. The full variable domain, its missing parts supplied by reference TRBV7-8 and TRBJ1-1, is GAGVSQSPRYKVAKRGQDVALRCDPISGHVSLFWYQQALGQGPEFLTYFQNEAQLDKSGLPSDRFFAERPEGSVSTLKIQRTQQEDSAVYLCASSPRGGQSSEAFFGQGTRLTVV.

The chain couples TRBV19 to TRBJ2-7; 7 nucleotides agree with TRBD2. The ends lost 1 base at V and 2 bases at J; junction bases unmatched: 2. The CDR3 runs to 14 residues. Germline V gives CDR1 LNHDA, CDR2 SQIVND (reference sequence). The CDR3 loop is CASSIGGGPYEQYF. CDR3 DNA sequence: TGTGCCAGTAGTATAGGGGGGGGACCCTACGAGCAGTACTTC.

The chain recombines TRBV10-3 with TRBJ1-5; TRBD1 agrees at 11 bases. The CDR3 runs to 15 residues. V shed 6 bases, J shed 5 bases, and the junction held 6 bases outside the gene matches. Looked up from germline, CDR1 is ENHRY and CDR2 is SYGVKD. The CDR3 region is CAIRAGTGGYQPQHF. The CDR3 DNA reads as TGTGCCATCAGAGCCGGGACAGGGGGATATCAGCCCCAGCATTTT.

The chain links TRBV4-3 to TRBJ1-3, with 9 nucleotides matching TRBD1. Germline V gene data show CDR1 as LGHNA and CDR2 as YSLEER. The CDR3 covers 16 residues. V shed 4 bases, J shed 2 bases, and the junction held 6 bases outside the gene matches. The CDR3 DNA sequence: TGCGCCAGCAGCCGGGACAGGGAGGGCCCTGGAAACACCATATATTTT. This codes for CASSRDREGPGNTIYF.

This chain links TRBV11-2 with TRBJ2-1; 7 bases agree with TRBD1. Per the germline V gene, CDR1 is SGHAT and CDR2 is FQNNGV. Trimming took 6 bases from V and 0 from J; bases not matched to a gene: 5. The CDR3 contains 15 residues. Here the CDR3 reads CASRRGTDSYNEQFF. CDR3 in DNA: TGTGCCAGCAGAAGAGGGACAGACTCCTACAATGAGCAGTTCTTC.

The chain joins TRBV27 to TRBJ2-1; TRBD1 aligns across 7 bases. J gave up 2 bases and V 6 bases, and 4 bases lay outside the gene matches. The CDR3 spans 14 residues. From germline, CDR1 is MNHEY and CDR2 SMNVEV (reference sequence). CDR3 region: CASRTGIPYNEQFF. CDR3 bases: TGTGCCAGCAGGACAGGGATCCCCTACAATGAGCAGTTCTTC.

This clone was counted a single time. This rearrangement joins TRBV12-1 to TRBJ2-1; whether TRBD2, the table's D call, matches the DNA was not checked. TRBV12-1 is flagged as a pseudogene. The CDR3 consists of 19 residues. In nucleotides, the CDR3 is TGTGCCAGCAGCCCGAATCTAGCGGGGATCCCCCCTTTATACAATGAGCAGTTCTTC. This gives the protein CASSPNLAGIPPLYNEQFF.

The J gene is TRBJ1-1, the V gene TRBV10-3, with D perhaps TRBD1 (5 bases). CDR3 size: 13 residues. Trimming took 2 bases from V and 5 from J, leaving 9 bases between them. In germline, CDR1 is ENHRY, CDR2 SYGVKD. The CDR3 sequence: CAISEGARTEAFF. The CDR3 DNA follows: TGTGCCATCAGTGAGGGGGCTCGTACTGAAGCTTTCTTT.

The chain has TRBV6-2 or TRBV6-3 and TRBJ2-7, with 10 bases that match TRBD2. After removal of 2 bases from V and 5 bases from J, the junction contained 6 bases not matched to a gene. Germline V gene lookup returns CDR1 MNHEY and CDR2 SVGEGT. The CDR3 consists of 15 residues. The CDR3 loop is CASSYTLAGSHEQYF. CDR3 sequence (DNA): TGTGCCAGCAGTTACACACTAGCGGGGAGCCACGAGCAGTACTTC.

The chain recombines TRBV19 with TRBJ2-1; TRBD2 aligns across 10 bases. CDR1 and CDR2 (germline): LNHDA, SQIVND (reference sequence). CDR3 length equals 14 residues. V was pared by 1 base and J by 6 bases, with 0 bases of the junction left unmatched. This chain's CDR3 is CASSIVAGGNEQFF. In DNA form, the CDR3 reads TGTGCCAGTAGTATAGTAGCGGGGGGCAATGAGCAGTTCTTC.

The chain joins TRBV2 to TRBJ2-1; 14 bases match TRBD2. The CDR3 spans 14 residues. V shed 6 bases and J 8 bases; nucleotides not matched to a gene: 3. Germline CDR1 is SNHLY and CDR2 is FYNNEI. CDR3 sequence (DNA): TGTGCCAGCAGGACTAGCGGGGGGGCCCATGAGCAGTTCTTC. It translates to CASRTSGGAHEQFF.

This clone was observed once. The chain uses TRBV30 and TRBJ1-2; D might be TRBD1 (5 bases). This CDR3 has 13 amino acids. Germline CDR1 is GTSNPN and CDR2 is SVGIG (reference sequence). V was clipped by 0 bases and J by 6 bases, with 11 bases between them. The CDR3 DNA sequence: TGTGCCTGGAGTGTTCAGGGCCTGGATGGCTACACCTTC. Amino acids: CAWSVQGLDGYTF.

This chain joins TRBV6-6 and TRBJ2-2; TRBD1 might be the D (5 bases). V lost 4 bases, J lost 6 bases, and 9 bases lay in between. The CDR3 is made up of 13 amino acids. Germline V gives CDR1 MNHNY, CDR2 SVGAGI (reference sequence). Here the CDR3 reads CASSLQESGELFF. CDR3 nucleotides: TGTGCCAGCAGTTTACAGGAATCCGGGGAGCTGTTTTTT.